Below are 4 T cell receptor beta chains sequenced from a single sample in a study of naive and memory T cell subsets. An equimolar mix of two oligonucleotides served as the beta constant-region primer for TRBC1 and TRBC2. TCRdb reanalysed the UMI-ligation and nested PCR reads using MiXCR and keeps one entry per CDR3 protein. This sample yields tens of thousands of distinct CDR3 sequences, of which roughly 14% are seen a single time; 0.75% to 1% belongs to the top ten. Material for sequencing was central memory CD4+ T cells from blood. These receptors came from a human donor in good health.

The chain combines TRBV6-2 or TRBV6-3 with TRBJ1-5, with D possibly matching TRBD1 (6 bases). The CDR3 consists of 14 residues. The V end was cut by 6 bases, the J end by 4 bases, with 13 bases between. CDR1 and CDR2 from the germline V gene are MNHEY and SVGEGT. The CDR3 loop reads CASSPTGFNQPQHF. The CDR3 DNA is TGTGCCAGCAGCCCTACAGGGTTTAATCAGCCCCAGCATTTT.

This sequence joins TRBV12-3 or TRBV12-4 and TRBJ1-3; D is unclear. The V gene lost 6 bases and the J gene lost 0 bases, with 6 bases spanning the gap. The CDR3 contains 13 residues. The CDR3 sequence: CASSQSSGNTIYF. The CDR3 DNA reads TGTGCCAGCAGCCAGAGCTCTGGAAACACCATATATTTT.

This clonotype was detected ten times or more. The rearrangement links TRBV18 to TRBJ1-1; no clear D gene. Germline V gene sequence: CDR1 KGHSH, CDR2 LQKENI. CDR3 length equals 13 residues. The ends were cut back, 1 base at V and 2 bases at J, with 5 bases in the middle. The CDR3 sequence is CASSPLANTEAFF. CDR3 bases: TGTGCCAGCTCACCACTGGCCAACACTGAAGCTTTCTTT.

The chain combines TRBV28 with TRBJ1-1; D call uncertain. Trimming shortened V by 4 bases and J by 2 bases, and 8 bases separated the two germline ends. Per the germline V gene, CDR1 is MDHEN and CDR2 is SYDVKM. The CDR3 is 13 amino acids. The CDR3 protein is CASSSILNTEAFF. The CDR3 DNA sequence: TGTGCCAGCAGTTCTATTTTAAACACTGAAGCTTTCTTT.